Shown below are 29 T cell receptor beta chains from a single sample sequenced in a study of blood T cell repertoires in COVID-19. Method: immunoSEQ multiplex PCR; TCRdb's copy keeps in-frame clones and lacks some. The data contain 350,000 to 400,000 clones, about nine tenths of them singletons. Sequencing was carried out using PBMCs or T cells enriched from blood (not recorded which). These receptors were taken from a woman between 40 and 50 years old who had been exposed to COVID-19.

This clone was counted between two and nine times. The chain carries TRBV7-9 and TRBJ2-4, with TRBD1 as a possible D gene (6 bases). Germline V gene data show CDR1 as SEHNR and CDR2 as FQNEAQ (reference sequence). V lost 3 bases and J 13 bases, leaving 16 bases between the germline ends. CDR3 length: 13 amino acids. The CDR3 here is CASSFGDRSPQYF. In DNA form, the CDR3 reads TGTGCCAGCAGCTTCGGAGACAGGTCTCCCCAGTACTTC.

The genes are TRBV7-3 and TRBJ2-1, with D possibly matching TRBD2 (6 bases). V shed 1 base and J shed 8 bases, with 9 bases lying between them. CDR1 and CDR2 from the germline V gene are SGHTA and FQGTGA. This CDR3 region has 13 residues. CDR3 sequence reads: CASSLKAGHEQFF. The CDR3 DNA follows: TGTGCCAGCAGCTTAAAGGCGGGACATGAGCAGTTCTTC.

The chain joins TRBV5-5 to TRBJ2-2, with 11 bases aligning to TRBD1. Trimming at V came to 0 bases and at J to 5 bases, leaving 3 bases not matched to a gene. The germline V gene encodes CDR1 SGHKS and CDR2 YYEKEE (reference sequence). The CDR3 contains 16 residues. The CDR3 coding sequence is TGTGCCAGCAGCTTGGATGGGGACAGGGGGACCGGGGAGCTGTTTTTT. It translates to CASSLDGDRGTGELFF.

The gene calls are TRBV19 and TRBJ2-4; 7 nucleotides line up with TRBD1. The V gene end was trimmed by 6 bases and the J gene end by 1 base; junction bases not matched to a gene: 12. CDR3 length: 17 residues. Germline V gene data show CDR1 as LNHDA and CDR2 as SQIVND (reference sequence). The CDR3 loop is CASSNIITGVAKNIQYF. CDR3 DNA: TGTGCCAGTAGCAATATAATAACAGGGGTTGCCAAAAACATTCAGTACTTC.

The chain has TRBV7-2 and TRBJ2-2; weak D call: TRBD2 (5 bases). Germline V gene data show CDR1 as SGHTA and CDR2 as FQGNSA. Trimming cost V 5 bases and J 2 bases, with 21 bases left between them. CDR3 length: 18 amino acids. The CDR3 nucleotides are TGTGCCAGCAGCGGTAGTTTTCAGCGGCTGATCAACACCGGGGAGCTGTTTTTT. Its protein is CASSGSFQRLINTGELFF.

The chain couples TRBV13 to TRBJ2-7, with D tentatively TRBD1 (6 bases). This CDR3 is 12 amino acids long. The germline V gene has CDR1 PRHDT and CDR2 FYEKMQ (reference sequence). Trimming pared 3 bases from V and 7 bases from J, leaving 10 bases between. The CDR3 nucleotides read TGTGCCAGCAGCTTCAGGGGAAAAGAGCAGTACTTC. The encoded protein is CASSFRGKEQYF.

V gene TRBV19 combines with J gene TRBJ1-1; D call uncertain. Germline V gives CDR1 LNHDA, CDR2 SQIVND (reference sequence). The V gene lost 5 bases and the J gene lost 0 bases, with 7 bases spanning the gap. The CDR3 is 13 amino acids. The CDR3 sequence: CASSQYMNTEAFF. The CDR3 DNA follows: TGTGCCAGTAGTCAATACATGAACACTGAAGCTTTCTTT. Supplemented by reference TRBV19 and TRBJ1-1, the full variable domain reads DGGITQSPKYLFRKEGQNVTLSCEQNLNHDAMYWYRQDPGQGLRLIYYSQIVNDFQKGDIAEGYSVSREKKESFPLTVTSAQKNPTAFYLCASSQYMNTEAFFGQGTRLTVV.

The rearrangement joins TRBV6-1 to TRBJ1-4; D is unclear. Per the germline V gene, CDR1 is MNHNS and CDR2 is SASEGT. V was clipped by 3 bases and J by 5 bases, with 10 bases between them. There are 14 residues in the CDR3. In nucleotides, the CDR3 is TGTGCCAGCAGTGAGCGCTGGCGGAATGAAAAACTGTTTTTT. This codes for CASSERWRNEKLFF.

V gene TRBV12-3 or TRBV12-4 combines with J gene TRBJ2-7; no firm D call. V was cut by 6 bases and J by 6 bases, with 12 bases left in between. This CDR3 spans 12 amino acids. CDR3 in amino acids: CASSRTGGEQYF. CDR3 nucleotide sequence: TGTGCCAGCAGCCGAACGGGTGGCGAGCAGTACTTC.

This clone was recorded once. The CDR3 spells CASSFRQGGEKLFF. The CDR3 bases are TGTGCCAGCAGCTTCCGACAGGGGGGTGAAAAACTGTTTTTT. V and J are TRBV5-6 and TRBJ1-4; 9 nucleotides align to TRBD1. V dropped 2 bases and J dropped 7; count of bases not matched to a gene: 3. Germline CDR1 and CDR2: SGHDT and YYEEEE. The CDR3 has 14 residues.

V usage is TRBV13 and J usage is TRBJ2-3, with 11 nucleotides matching TRBD2. The CDR3 consists of 16 residues. From germline, CDR1 is PRHDT and CDR2 FYEKMQ (reference sequence). J gave up 5 bases and V 4 bases, and 8 bases lay outside the gene matches. The CDR3 nucleotides are TGTGCCAGCAGCTCCGTAGCGGGGGGGCTGGGAGATACGCAGTATTTT. Amino acid sequence: CASSSVAGGLGDTQYF.

J is TRBJ1-3 and V is TRBV28; 8 nucleotides agree with TRBD1. The J segment lost 4 bases and the V segment lost 4 bases, leaving 6 bases of the junction unmatched. Germline V gene lookup returns CDR1 MDHEN and CDR2 SYDVKM. The CDR3 has 15 amino acids. Here the CDR3 DNA reads TGTGCCAGCAGTTGGACAGGGTCGGGCGGAAACACCATATATTTT. Translated, it gives CASSWTGSGGNTIYF.

This clone occurred a few times. CDR3 DNA sequence: TGTGCCAGCTCACCATCCACAGGGAGTAATGAAGCTTTCTTT. Translating it yields CASSPSTGSNEAFF. The rearrangement links TRBV18 to TRBJ1-1, with D perhaps TRBD1 (6 bases). Trimming removed 2 bases at V and 7 bases at J, with 14 bases between. Germline V gene sequence: CDR1 KGHSH, CDR2 LQKENI. The CDR3 is 14 residues long.

V gene TRBV25-1 combines with J gene TRBJ2-1; a possible D gene is TRBD2 (6 bases). The V end was cut by 6 bases, the J end by 1 base, with 13 bases between. The CDR3 has 15 amino acids. Germline V lookup: CDR1 MGHDK, CDR2 SYGVNS. The chain's CDR3 is CASRGGGGSYNEQFF. The CDR3 DNA follows: TGTGCCAGCAGGGGGGGAGGAGGTTCCTACAATGAGCAGTTCTTC.

The rearrangement joins TRBV19 to TRBJ1-1; weak D call: TRBD1 (5 bases). The V and J ends lost 9 bases and 6 bases respectively, with 11 bases between them. This CDR3 spans 11 amino acids. The germline gives CDR1 LNHDA, CDR2 SQIVND (reference sequence). The CDR3 region has the DNA TGTGCCAGCATCAGGGTTCCTGAAGCTTTCTTT. Encoded protein: CASIRVPEAFF.

The chain links TRBV9 to TRBJ2-2, with 10 bases fitting TRBD1. Germline V CDR1 and CDR2: SGDLS, YYNGEE. The CDR3 covers 17 residues. Losses at the gene ends were 3 bases for V and 2 bases for J; bases not matched to a gene: 7. The CDR3 DNA follows: TGTGCCAGCAGCGCCCGACAGGGGGCCGGTAACACCGGGGAGCTGTTTTTT. This translates into CASSARQGAGNTGELFF.

The chain joins TRBV24-1 to TRBJ2-3, with 7 bases aligning to TRBD1. The trim removed 7 bases at V and 5 bases at J, leaving 11 bases unmatched. The CDR3 totals 15 residues. The germline V gene encodes CDR1 KGHDR and CDR2 SFDVKD. CDR3 in amino acids: CATSGKMTGLDTQYF. The DNA for the CDR3 is TGTGCCACCAGCGGAAAAATGACAGGGTTAGATACGCAGTATTTT.

The V and J genes are TRBV3-1 (or the pseudogene TRBV3-2) and TRBJ1-2; 12 positions agree with TRBD1. The CDR3 has 14 amino acids. The junction had 5 bases not matched to a gene; V was cut back by 5 bases and J by 7 bases. Germline values: CDR1 LGHDT, CDR2 YNNKEL (reference sequence). CDR3 residues: CASSWDRGRGGYTF. The CDR3 nucleotides read TGTGCCAGCAGCTGGGACAGGGGGCGAGGTGGCTACACCTTC.

The sample holds one count of this clone. The V gene is TRBV10-1, the J gene TRBJ1-2; TRBD1 aligns across 7 bases. With V trimmed by 3 bases and J by 4 bases, 2 bases remained unmatched. The germline CDR1 and CDR2 sequences are WNHNN and SYGVQD (reference sequence). The CDR3 spans 13 residues. The chain's CDR3 is CASSEQGSYGYTF. In nucleotides, the CDR3 is TGCGCCAGCAGTGAACAGGGGAGCTATGGCTACACCTTC.

The V and J genes are TRBV19 and TRBJ2-7; 7 bases fit TRBD2. V shed 6 bases and J 5 bases; nucleotides not matched to a gene: 4. Germline-derived CDR1 and CDR2 are LNHDA and SQIVND (reference sequence). The CDR3 length is 12 residues. The CDR3 DNA reads as TGTGCCAGTAGGGGGGGGAGCAACGAGCAGTACTTC. This translates into CASRGGSNEQYF.

The chain carries TRBV30 and TRBJ1-5, with a tentative D call TRBD1 (5 bases). V was shortened by 2 bases and J by 3 bases, with 14 bases between the two germline ends. CDR1 is GTSNPN and CDR2 is SVGIG in the germline V gene (reference sequence). The CDR3 spans 15 residues. The CDR3 coding sequence is TGTGCCTGGAGTACCGACAGCACGCTCAATCAGCCCCAGCATTTT. Amino acid sequence: CAWSTDSTLNQPQHF.

The chain joins TRBV6-2 or TRBV6-3 to TRBJ2-1, with TRBD2 as a possible D gene (6 bases). The V end lost 5 bases, the J end lost 15 bases, and 17 bases lay between the germline ends. Germline values: CDR1 MNHEY, CDR2 SVGEGT. The CDR3 spans 12 residues. The CDR3 DNA is TGTGCCAGCAGTAACGGGAGAGGAAGGCCGTTCTTC. Encoded protein: CASSNGRGRPFF.

J is TRBJ1-2 and V is TRBV3-1 (or the pseudogene TRBV3-2); tentatively, D is TRBD1 (6 bases). Germline loops: CDR1 LGHDT, CDR2 YNNKEL (reference sequence). The CDR3 runs to 14 residues. The V gene lost 3 bases and the J gene lost 8 bases, with 16 bases spanning the gap. CDR3 coding DNA: TGTGCCAGCAGCCAGGGACGGGGGGCAGTCGGCTACACCTTC. Translated, it gives CASSQGRGAVGYTF.

The rearrangement links TRBV6-5 to TRBJ2-7, with 8 positions matching TRBD1. This CDR3 comprises 14 residues. Germline V gene lookup returns CDR1 MNHEY and CDR2 SVGAGI. V lost 6 bases and J lost 3; bases outside the gene matches: 7. For the CDR3, the DNA is TGTGCCAGCAGCCAGGGGGCGCAGGGCTACGAGCAGTACTTC. Translating gives CASSQGAQGYEQYF.

The chain couples TRBV2 to TRBJ1-1; 10 bases fit TRBD1. Per the germline V gene, CDR1 is SNHLY and CDR2 is FYNNEI. The CDR3 has 14 residues. V shed 5 bases, J shed 5 bases, and the junction held 5 bases outside the gene matches. CDR3 DNA sequence: TGTGCCAGCAGTCGGACAGGGGGGAGGACTGAAGCTTTCTTT. This codes for CASSRTGGRTEAFF.

The gene calls are TRBV7-9 and TRBJ1-2; tentative D call: TRBD1 (6 bases). Germline V gives CDR1 SEHNR, CDR2 FQNEAQ (reference sequence). The CDR3 runs 14 residues. Trimming pared 5 bases from V and 8 bases from J, leaving 18 bases between. CDR3 sequence reads: CASSPTHQGWGYTF. The CDR3 coding sequence is TGTGCCAGCAGCCCGACCCATCAGGGGTGGGGCTACACCTTC.

The chain uses TRBV5-6 and TRBJ1-3; 7 nucleotides agree with TRBD1. The germline V gene encodes CDR1 SGHDT and CDR2 YYEEEE. The CDR3 is made up of 16 amino acids. Trimming took 0 bases from V and 0 from J; bases not matched to a gene: 3. CDR3 nucleotide sequence: TGTGCCAGCAGCTTGGAGGACAGGATCTCTGGAAACACCATATATTTT. Amino acid sequence: CASSLEDRISGNTIYF.

The V call is TRBV11-3, the J call TRBJ2-2; tentatively, D is TRBD2 (5 bases). V lost 10 bases, J lost 1 base, and 19 bases lay in between. This CDR3 has 16 amino acids. Germline V gene data show CDR1 as SGHNT and CDR2 as YENEEA. CDR3 region: CAIRNGLKGNTGELFF. The CDR3 DNA reads as TGTGCCATCCGGAACGGACTGAAGGGGAACACCGGGGAGCTGTTTTTT.

This clone was picked up a small number of times. The CDR3 spells CASSQDRGIEKAFF. The CDR3 coding sequence is TGTGCCAGCAGCCAAGACCGGGGGATCGAGAAAGCTTTCTTT. The V call is TRBV3-1 (or the pseudogene TRBV3-2), the J call TRBJ1-1; a possible D gene is TRBD1 (5 bases). Germline V gene data show CDR1 as LGHDT and CDR2 as YNNKEL (reference sequence). The CDR3 consists of 14 residues. V dropped 0 bases and J dropped 9 bases, with 14 bases sitting between them.